The sequence of this T cell receptor beta chain was determined in a study of shared clonotypes between healthy human individuals. Original methodology: Filtering differed since immunoSEQ provided only junctions, with no quality scores. Measured with immunoSEQ multiplex PCR; TCRdb has only the in-frame clones, and not every one. V and J calls plus clone size are reproduced from that table; the DNA served to infer D and trimming. The table has roughly 600,000 clones, 95% to 98% seen once. Terminally differentiated effector memory CD45RA+ cells were excluded from the naive CD8 cells, which were CD45RO-negative and positively selected for CCR7. Caucasian adults living in Nashville, Tennessee, provided all samples. The sequenced material came from naive CD8+ T cells sorted from blood. The sequence was collected from a man between 25 and 39 years old in good health.

CDR3 protein: CATTRLQGETDTQYF. The CDR3 bases are TGTGCCACTACACGCCTACAGGGTGAAACAGATACGCAGTATTTT. This chain connects TRBV27 to TRBJ2-3, with D maybe TRBD1 (6 bases). Germline V lookup: CDR1 MNHEY, CDR2 SMNVEV (reference sequence). The length of the CDR3 is 15 residues. V lost 10 bases and J 3 bases, leaving 20 bases between the germline ends.